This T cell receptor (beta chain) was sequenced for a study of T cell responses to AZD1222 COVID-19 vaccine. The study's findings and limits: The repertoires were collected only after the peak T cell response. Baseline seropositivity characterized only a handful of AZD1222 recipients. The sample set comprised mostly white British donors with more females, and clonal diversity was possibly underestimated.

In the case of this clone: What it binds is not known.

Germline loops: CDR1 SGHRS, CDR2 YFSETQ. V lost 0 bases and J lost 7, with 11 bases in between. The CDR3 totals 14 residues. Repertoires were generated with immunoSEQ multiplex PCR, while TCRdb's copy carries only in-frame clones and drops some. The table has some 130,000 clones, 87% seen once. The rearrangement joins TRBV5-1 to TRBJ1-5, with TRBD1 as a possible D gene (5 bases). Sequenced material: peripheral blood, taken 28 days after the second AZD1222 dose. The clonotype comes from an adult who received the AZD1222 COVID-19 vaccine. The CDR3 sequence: CASSLGQGSQPQHF. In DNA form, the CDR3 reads TGCGCCAGCAGCTTGGGGCAGGGTAGCCAGCCCCAGCATTTT.